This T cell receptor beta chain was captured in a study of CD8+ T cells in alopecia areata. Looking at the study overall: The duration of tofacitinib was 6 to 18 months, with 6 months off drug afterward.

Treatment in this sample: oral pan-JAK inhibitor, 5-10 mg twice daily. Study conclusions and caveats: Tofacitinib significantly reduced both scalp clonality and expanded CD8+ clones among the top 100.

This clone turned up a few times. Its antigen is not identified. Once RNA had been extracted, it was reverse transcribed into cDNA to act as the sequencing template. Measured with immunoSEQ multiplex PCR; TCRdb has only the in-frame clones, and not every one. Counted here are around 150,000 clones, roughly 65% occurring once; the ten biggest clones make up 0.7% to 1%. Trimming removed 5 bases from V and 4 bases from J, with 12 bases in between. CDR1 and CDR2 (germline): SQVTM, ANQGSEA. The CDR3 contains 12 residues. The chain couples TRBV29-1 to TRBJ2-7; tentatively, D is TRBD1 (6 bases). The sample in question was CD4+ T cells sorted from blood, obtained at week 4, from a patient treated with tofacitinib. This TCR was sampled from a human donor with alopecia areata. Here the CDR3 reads CSVSYREYEQYF. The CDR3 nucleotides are TGCAGCGTTAGTTACAGGGAGTACGAGCAGTACTTC.